Below are 16 T cell receptor beta chains sequenced from a single sample in a study of cytomegalovirus exposure and HLA in healthy donors. In the PCR, 60 Vbeta and 13 Jbeta primers were used. The assay was immunoSEQ multiplex PCR, and TCRdb's table has in-frame clones only and misses some. The repertoire table contains about 67,000 clones. Input material: PBMCs. These receptors originate from a man aged 25 to 40 in good health and CMV-seropositive.

This chain joins TRBV7-9 and TRBJ1-1; D perhaps matches TRBD1 (5 bases). CDR1 SEHNR and CDR2 FQNEAQ come from the germline V gene (reference sequence). The CDR3 has 12 amino acids. The V and J ends lost 5 bases and 7 bases respectively, with 11 bases between them. The CDR3 bases are TGTGCCAGCAGCCCCCAGGGAATTGAAGCTTTCTTT. Translation gives CASSPQGIEAFF.

The rearrangement links TRBV11-2 to TRBJ2-7; D remains ambiguous. With 3 bases removed from V and 4 bases from J, the gap between germline ends came to 7 bases. The germline V gene encodes CDR1 SGHAT and CDR2 FQNNGV. The length of the CDR3 is 12 residues. Written as DNA, the CDR3 is TGTGCCAGCAGCTTTACAGAGTACGAGCAGTACTTC. Protein: CASSFTEYEQYF.

V and J are TRBV5-1 and TRBJ1-3, with a weak D call TRBD1 (6 bases). The germline V gene has CDR1 SGHRS and CDR2 YFSETQ. V was clipped by 4 bases and J by 4 bases, with 12 bases between them. The CDR3 length is 14 residues. CDR3 DNA: TGCGCCAGCAGCCAGGGGTCGGGAGGAAACACCATATATTTT. Translation: CASSQGSGGNTIYF.

The chain combines TRBV10-1 with TRBJ2-3; unclear D gene. The germline V gene has CDR1 WNHNN and CDR2 SYGVQD (reference sequence). The CDR3 has 13 amino acids. V dropped 2 bases and J dropped 4 bases, with 7 bases sitting between them. CDR3 protein: CASSETISDTQYF. As DNA, the CDR3 is TGCGCCAGCAGTGAGACTATCTCAGATACGCAGTATTTT.

The chain carries TRBV28 and TRBJ2-1; 8 bases align to TRBD2. Germline V gene lookup returns CDR1 MDHEN and CDR2 SYDVKM. The CDR3 extends over 15 amino acids. Trimming at V came to 3 bases and at J to 5 bases, leaving 6 bases not matched to a gene. The CDR3, as DNA: TGTGCCAGCAGTTTCGGGACTAGTCCGGACAATGAGCAGTTCTTC. Residues: CASSFGTSPDNEQFF.

The gene calls are TRBV5-1 and TRBJ2-5; 8 nucleotides match TRBD2. Germline V gives CDR1 SGHRS, CDR2 YFSETQ. With 0 bases clipped from V and 5 bases from J, the junction kept 9 bases outside the gene matches. This CDR3 has 16 amino acids. In nucleotides, the CDR3 is TGCGCCAGCAGCTTGGCGGGTAGAGGGACTAGGGAGACCCAGTACTTC. It codes for CASSLAGRGTRETQYF.

The CDR3 sequence: CASSPGTSGGYTQYF. The CDR3 coding sequence is TGTGCCAGCAGCCCCGGGACTAGCGGGGGATATACGCAGTATTTT. V is TRBV7-9 and J is TRBJ2-3; 14 bases are shared with TRBD2. Germline CDR1 reads SEHNR; CDR2 reads FQNEAQ (reference sequence). J gave up 7 bases and V 5 bases, and 5 bases lay outside the gene matches. The CDR3 is 15 residues long.

J is TRBJ1-1 and V is TRBV5-1, with 7 bases matching TRBD1. The CDR3 consists of 14 residues. In germline, CDR1 is SGHRS, CDR2 YFSETQ. The V segment lost 4 bases and the J segment 0 bases; nucleotides outside the gene matches: 3. The DNA of the CDR3 is TGCGCCAGCAGCCGACAGGGCTTGAACACTGAAGCTTTCTTT. This gives the protein CASSRQGLNTEAFF.

The chain employs TRBV6-1 and TRBJ2-7; possible D gene TRBD1, 6 bases. V lost 2 bases and J lost 2, with 13 bases in between. CDR3 length: 15 residues. CDR1 is MNHNS and CDR2 is SASEGT in the germline V gene. The CDR3 is CASSELGTPPYEQYF. CDR3 coding DNA: TGTGCCAGCAGTGAATTAGGGACACCCCCCTACGAGCAGTACTTC.

J is TRBJ2-6 and V is TRBV9, with 11 bases identical to TRBD1. With V trimmed by 3 bases and J by 0 bases, 5 bases remained unmatched. This CDR3 comprises 18 residues. CDR1 is SGDLS and CDR2 is YYNGEE in the germline V gene. This CDR3 reads CASSATGTGGSGANVLTF. CDR3 nucleotide sequence: TGTGCCAGCAGCGCCACCGGGACAGGGGGCTCTGGGGCCAACGTCCTGACTTTC.

The gene calls are TRBV29-1 and TRBJ2-5, with D possibly being TRBD2 (7 bases). V lost 3 bases to trimming and J lost 5 bases, with 16 bases between them. The CDR3 consists of 14 residues. Germline loops: CDR1 SQVTM, CDR2 ANQGSEA. This chain's CDR3 is CSVEGRGGLETQYF. CDR3 DNA sequence: TGCAGCGTTGAGGGGAGGGGGGGGCTGGAGACCCAGTACTTC. The full variable domain, its missing parts supplied by reference TRBV29-1 and TRBJ2-5, is SAVISQKPSRDICQRGTSLTIQCQVDSQVTMMFWYRQQPGQSLTLIATANQGSEATYESGFVIDKFPISRPNLTFSTLTVSNMSPEDSSIYLCSVEGRGGLETQYFGPGTRLLVL.

V and J are TRBV7-9 and TRBJ2-2; D is unresolved. Germline values: CDR1 SEHNR, CDR2 FQNEAQ (reference sequence). V gave up 2 bases and J gave up 2 bases, with 6 bases separating them. CDR3 length: 14 amino acids. As DNA, the CDR3 is TGTGCCAGCAGCTTACTCCCTAACACCGGGGAGCTGTTTTTT. Translating gives CASSLLPNTGELFF.

The chain recombines TRBV6-1 with TRBJ1-2; 7 bases align to TRBD1. The CDR3 totals 15 residues. Germline-derived CDR1 and CDR2 are MNHNS and SASEGT. Unmatched junction bases numbered 11, after V lost 2 bases and J lost 8 bases. CDR3 coding DNA: TGTGCCAGCAGTGAAATAGGGGGCGAGTCTGGGGGCTACACCTTC. It specifies CASSEIGGESGGYTF.

The DNA of the CDR3 is TGTGCCAGCAGTGAGGAGATAGACCCCAGACTAGAGCAGTACTTC. Its protein is CASSEEIDPRLEQYF. The chain employs TRBV6-1 and TRBJ2-7; maybe TRBD2 (5 bases). The V end was cut by 3 bases, the J end by 7 bases, with 19 bases between. Germline lookup yields CDR1 MNHNS and CDR2 SASEGT. CDR3 size: 15 residues.

This rearrangement joins TRBV6-5 to TRBJ1-1; perhaps TRBD1 as D (6 bases). Trimming cost V 2 bases and J 5 bases, with 12 bases left between them. The CDR3 length is 14 residues. Germline CDR1 reads MNHEY; CDR2 reads SVGAGI. The DNA of the CDR3 is TGTGCCAGCAGTTACCGAACAGGGTTTACTGAAGCTTTCTTT. Its translation is CASSYRTGFTEAFF.

The chain recombines TRBV7-2 with TRBJ1-4; 10 bases are a match to TRBD1. J was trimmed by 10 bases and V by 4 bases; bases with no gene match: 9. This CDR3 has 15 amino acids. From germline, CDR1 is SGHTA and CDR2 FQGNSA. CDR3 in amino acids: CASSSAGTGDRKLFF. CDR3 DNA: TGTGCCAGCAGCTCTGCCGGGACAGGGGATCGAAAACTGTTTTTT.